This T cell receptor beta chain is from a study of technical replicates of blood from a handful of donors. There are 13 residues in the CDR3. From germline, CDR1 is GTSNPN and CDR2 SVGIG (reference sequence). The V gene lost 1 base and the J gene lost 0 bases, with 7 bases spanning the gap. Data came from immunoSEQ multiplex PCR; TCRdb stores just in-frame clones and leaves some out. The table lists 55,000 to 70,000 clones, 70% to 90% of them singletons. V gene TRBV30 combines with J gene TRBJ2-7; D might be TRBD2 (5 bases). The clonotype originates from a human donor in good health. Some clones in this sample may be carry-over from other donors' samples. The sequenced sample was PBMCs. For the CDR3, the DNA is TGTGCCTGGAGTGCGGGATACTCCTACGAGCAGTACTTC. Translated: CAWSAGYSYEQYF.